The present T cell receptor (beta chain) was sequenced within a study of cytomegalovirus exposure and HLA in healthy donors. At the level of the study: Clustering assigned about 76% of the roughly 400 genotyped donors to the Caucasian-associated ancestry cluster. Findings and caveats of the study: What TCR beta sequences reportedly achieved was accurate prediction of HLA-A and HLA-B alleles in most subjects.

It was with 60 Vbeta and 13 Jbeta primers that the PCR ran. Profiling relied on immunoSEQ multiplex PCR, and the TCRdb table lists in-frame clones only, not all of them. Here the sample spans 100,000 or so clones, over 60% being singletons. The CDR3 totals 16 residues. V gave up 7 bases and J gave up 2 bases, with 17 bases separating them. Germline V gene data show CDR1 as SGHNT and CDR2 as YENEEA. This clone has a single count. Its antigen is undetermined. The sample comprised PBMCs. The J gene is TRBJ2-2, the V gene TRBV11-3, with D perhaps TRBD1 (5 bases). This clonotype was sampled from a woman in her thirties or forties in good health and CMV-seropositive. The CDR3 region has the DNA TGTGCCAGCACCACTTCCCGAAGGGGAAACACCGGGGAGCTGTTTTTT. The encoded protein is CASTTSRRGNTGELFF.